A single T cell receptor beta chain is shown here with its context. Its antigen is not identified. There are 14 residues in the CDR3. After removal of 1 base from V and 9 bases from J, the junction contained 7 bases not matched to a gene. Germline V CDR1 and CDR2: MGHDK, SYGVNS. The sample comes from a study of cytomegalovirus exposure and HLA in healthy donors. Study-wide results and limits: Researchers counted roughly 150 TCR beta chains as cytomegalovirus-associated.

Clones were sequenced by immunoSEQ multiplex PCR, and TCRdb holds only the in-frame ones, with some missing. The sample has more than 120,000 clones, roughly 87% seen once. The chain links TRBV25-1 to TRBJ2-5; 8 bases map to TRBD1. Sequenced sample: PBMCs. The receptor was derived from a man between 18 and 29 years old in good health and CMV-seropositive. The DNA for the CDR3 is TGTGCCAGCAGTGAATCTCCAGGGGGCCGGGCCCAGTACTTC. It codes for CASSESPGGRAQYF.